Presented here are 14 T cell receptor beta chains from one specimen sequenced in a study of blood T cell repertoires in COVID-19. The repertoire was sequenced with immunoSEQ multiplex PCR; TCRdb's copy has only in-frame clones and lacks some. The repertoire holds 30,000 to 35,000 clones, with approximately 90% as singletons. The sequenced sample was peripheral blood. These receptors were collected from a human donor with active COVID-19. The donor label of this sample is uncertain.

J is TRBJ2-1 and V is TRBV6-1; unclear D gene. With 2 bases removed from V and 10 bases from J, the gap between germline ends came to 12 bases. CDR3 size: 13 residues. CDR1 and CDR2 (germline): MNHNS, SASEGT. The CDR3 nucleotides read TGTGCCAGCAGTGAATCCCAGAGGTGGGAGCAGTTCTTC. As protein: CASSESQRWEQFF.

The rearrangement links TRBV3-1 (or the pseudogene TRBV3-2) to TRBJ2-5; 9 bases match TRBD2. Germline V gives CDR1 LGHDT, CDR2 YNNKEL (reference sequence). With V trimmed by 1 base and J by 5 bases, 8 bases remained unmatched. This CDR3 region has 16 residues. CDR3 region: CASSQGSSGGRETQYF. CDR3 in DNA: TGTGCCAGCAGCCAAGGCTCCAGCGGGGGGAGGGAGACCCAGTACTTC.

This chain connects TRBV2 to TRBJ2-6; TRBD2 matches at 10 bases. Germline trimming cut 5 bases from V and 1 base from J; bases unmatched to any gene: 8. The CDR3 runs to 18 residues. Germline assignment: CDR1 SNHLY and CDR2 FYNNEI. CDR3 nucleotides: TGTGCCAGCAGTAGCGGGAGGGCTCGCCGGTCTGGGGCCAACGTCCTGACTTTC. Translating it yields CASSSGRARRSGANVLTF.

The rearrangement uses TRBV14 and TRBJ2-3; weak D call: TRBD1 (7 bases). Germline loops: CDR1 SGHDN, CDR2 FVKESK. V was cut by 4 bases and J by 3 bases, with 14 bases left in between. This CDR3 spans 15 amino acids. The CDR3 coding sequence is TGTGCCAGCAGCCCTCAACAGGGGAGGACAGATACGCAGTATTTT. It yields the protein CASSPQQGRTDTQYF.

The rearrangement joins TRBV7-8 to TRBJ2-2; D uncertain. This CDR3 has 14 amino acids. Trimming cost V 5 bases and J 5 bases, with 12 bases left between them. CDR1 is SGHVS and CDR2 is FQNEAQ in the germline V gene. The CDR3 reads CASSPTFGTGELFF. The CDR3 coding sequence is TGTGCCAGCAGCCCCACCTTCGGGACCGGGGAGCTGTTTTTT.

The rearrangement uses TRBV6-6 and TRBJ2-7; TRBD1 agrees at 12 bases. This CDR3 has 15 amino acids. Losses at the gene ends were 5 bases for V and 5 bases for J; bases not matched to a gene: 7. CDR1 and CDR2 (germline): MNHNY, SVGAGI (reference sequence). CDR3 protein: CASSGDRGRINEQYF. As DNA, the CDR3 is TGTGCCAGCAGTGGGGACAGGGGGCGTATTAACGAGCAGTACTTC.

The V call is TRBV4-3, the J call TRBJ2-7; a weak D match, TRBD1 (6 bases). Germline V gives CDR1 LGHNA, CDR2 YSLEER. This CDR3 region has 16 residues. Trimming cost V 4 bases and J 1 base, with 17 bases left between them. The CDR3 spells CASSPDQGLLSYEQYF. CDR3 in DNA: TGCGCCAGCAGCCCCGACCAGGGGCTCTTATCCTACGAGCAGTACTTC.

The rearrangement joins TRBV24-1 to TRBJ2-2; TRBD2 aligns across 12 bases. Germline V lookup: CDR1 KGHDR, CDR2 SFDVKD. This CDR3 is built from 17 residues. Trimming at V came to 6 bases and at J to 0 bases, leaving 4 bases not matched to a gene. The DNA for the CDR3 is TGTGCCACCAGTAGGGGGACTAGCGGGTCGAACACCGGGGAGCTGTTTTTT. Translation gives CATSRGTSGSNTGELFF.

The CDR3 nucleotides are TGCGCCAGCAGCCACCCCGCGACAGGGGACCACCCGAACACCGGGGAGCTGTTTTTT. This gives the protein CASSHPATGDHPNTGELFF. The V and J genes are TRBV5-1 and TRBJ2-2, with 8 bases matching TRBD1. The CDR3 length is 19 residues. V was clipped by 4 bases and J by 0 bases; unmatched bases: 14. Germline V gene data show CDR1 as SGHRS and CDR2 as YFSETQ.

The rearrangement uses TRBV7-2 and TRBJ2-5; 12 bases are a match to TRBD2. This CDR3 spans 16 amino acids. Looked up from germline, CDR1 is SGHTA and CDR2 is FQGNSA. With V trimmed by 5 bases and J by 8 bases, 12 bases remained unmatched. DNA for the CDR3: TGTGCCAGCAGCCTAGGGACTAGCGGGCCTCGGGGTACCCAGTACTTC. Translation: CASSLGTSGPRGTQYF.

The chain joins TRBV5-1 to TRBJ2-2; D is possibly TRBD2 (5 bases). There are 14 residues in the CDR3. Trimming took off 5 bases at V and 0 bases at J, with 8 bases between the two ends. In germline, CDR1 is SGHRS, CDR2 YFSETQ. Written as DNA, the CDR3 is TGCGCCAGCAGAGGGAGACCGAACACCGGGGAGCTGTTTTTT. Translation gives CASRGRPNTGELFF. Full variable domain (outside the CDR3, taken from reference TRBV5-1 and TRBJ2-2): KAGVTQTPRYLIKTRGQQVTLSCSPISGHRSVSWYQQTPGQGLQFLFEYFSETQRNKGNFPGRFSGRQFSNSRSEMNVSTLELGDSALYLCASRGRPNTGELFFGEGSRLTVL.

J is TRBJ2-7 and V is TRBV24-1; TRBD1 aligns across 9 bases. CDR1 and CDR2 from the germline V gene are KGHDR and SFDVKD. With 4 bases clipped from V and 2 bases from J, the junction kept 8 bases outside the gene matches. The CDR3 has 16 amino acids. CDR3 coding DNA: TGTGCCACCAGTGACCTCGACAGGGGGTGGACCTACGAGCAGTACTTC. Protein: CATSDLDRGWTYEQYF.

The rearrangement uses TRBV5-4 and TRBJ2-5; possibly TRBD1 for D (6 bases). Germline CDR1 is SGHNT and CDR2 is YYREEE (reference sequence). Deletions cut 2 bases from V and 2 bases from J, with 13 bases between. This CDR3 is 15 amino acids long. This CDR3 is CASSFRTAFQETQYF. The CDR3 DNA sequence: TGTGCCAGCAGCTTTAGGACAGCGTTTCAAGAGACCCAGTACTTC. Full variable domain (missing parts from reference TRBV5-4 and TRBJ2-5): ETGVTQSPTHLIKTRGQQVTLRCSSQSGHNTVSWYQQALGQGPQFIFQYYREEENGRGNFPPRFSGLQFPNYSSELNVNALELDDSALYLCASSFRTAFQETQYFGPGTRLLVL.

The genes are TRBV2 and TRBJ2-7; D unresolved. This CDR3 is 13 amino acids long. V lost 6 bases to trimming and J lost 0 bases, with 9 bases between them. Germline-derived CDR1 and CDR2 are SNHLY and FYNNEI. The chain's CDR3 is CASRPLSSYEQYF. DNA of the CDR3: TGTGCCAGCAGGCCCTTGAGCTCCTACGAGCAGTACTTC.